This T cell receptor beta chain was sequenced in a study of blood T cell repertoires in COVID-19 (TCRdb year 2020). Notes on the research overall: The collaborator samples originated in the United States, Italy and Spain and spanned the acute and convalescent phases of COVID-19. The repertoires were released in a freely available public database meant as a resource for research on the immune response to SARS-CoV-2. Sample metadata almost always included a de-identified subject ID, COVID-19 status, age in years and sex. HLA class I and class II types, where available, came from metadata supplied by the sample provider rather than from assay-based typing. The samples were drawn from two sources: the first 160 participants of the ongoing ImmuneRACE study, and fewer than 1,500 subjects contributed by 6 global collaborators. The prospective study material was composed of cDNA or gDNA derived from T cells, B-cell-depleted T cells, or PBMCs. The dataset comprised deeply sampled blood TCRbeta repertoires from subjects exposed to, actively infected with, or recovered from COVID-19.

Study-level results and caveats: The quantity of clinical and demographic metadata differed by source and by participant and was supplied without curation.

Another Seattle source contributed samples from volunteer blood donors who had recovered from COVID-19. Collaborating institutions collected whole blood in K2EDTA tubes following their own protocols. Collaborator samples were shipped for TCRbeta analysis as frozen whole blood, isolated PBMCs, or DNA extracted from either sample type. TCRbeta CDR3 regions were amplified from genomic DNA by means of the immunoSEQ Assay, a bias-controlled multiplex PCR. For the original study's pipeline: The number of nucleated cells in each sample was estimated from the amplification of reference gene primers within the assay. To quantify the absolute abundance of each unique TCRbeta CDR3 rearrangement, sequence reads were collapsed and filtered. Productive Simpson clonality was computed per sample as the square root of Simpson's diversity index over productive rearrangements. TCRdb re-hosts the immuneACCESS table, in-frame sequences only. Its copies lack some clones; in the studies checked, an unresolved V gene accounts for under half of them, and the cause for the rest is not known. V, J and clone size derive from that table, while D and trimming were established from the DNA sequence. Recorded for this sample are a few hundred thousand clones; about four fifths of them occurred a single time. The leading ten clones occupy approximately 1.8% of the sample.

In regard to this clone: Its binding antigen is unknown. Base qualities are not recorded, but no much larger clone differs from it by a single base.

The germline V gene provides CDR1 KGHSH and CDR2 LQKENI. The germline V end is reduced by 4 bases and the J end by 6 bases; junction bases left unmatched: 5. Measured from the cysteine to the phenylalanine, the CDR3 is 15 residues long. Only the CDR3 DNA is retained, 45 bases long and in frame from the first base. Input material: peripheral blood. The clonotype was recovered from a man aged 30 to 45 who had recovered from COVID-19. Recombination linked TRBV18 to TRBJ2-1; 11 bases in between match TRBD1. In nucleotides, the sequence is TGTGCCAGCTCACGACCCGGGACAGGGGGCAATGAGCAGTTCTTC. It translates as CASSRPGTGGNEQFF.